The 20 T cell receptor beta chains listed next were all sequenced from one sample in a study of T cell responses to AZD1222 COVID-19 vaccine. This table comes from immunoSEQ multiplex PCR, and its TCRdb copy is limited to in-frame clones, with some not included. The data contain some 91,000 clones, 85% to 95% of them seen just once; the ten biggest clones take up about an eighth. The specimen comprised peripheral blood, sampled on day 0 of AZD1222 vaccination. The receptors originated from an adult in good health.

The chain couples TRBV6-5 to TRBJ1-5; D possibly corresponds to TRBD1 (5 bases). V gave up 2 bases and J gave up 2 bases, with 7 bases separating them. Germline lookup yields CDR1 MNHEY and CDR2 SVGAGI. The CDR3 spans 14 residues. The CDR3 coding sequence is TGTGCCAGCAGTTACGGGGCCGGCAATCAGCCCCAGCATTTT. Translation: CASSYGAGNQPQHF.

The genes are TRBV7-2 and TRBJ1-5; unclear D gene. There are 14 residues in the CDR3. V shed 5 bases and J shed 5 bases, with 13 bases lying between them. CDR1 and CDR2 from the germline V gene are SGHTA and FQGNSA. CDR3 loop: CASSPSWADQPQHF. CDR3 DNA sequence: TGTGCCAGCAGCCCTTCTTGGGCGGATCAGCCCCAGCATTTT.

The J gene is TRBJ1-6, the V gene TRBV27; D not resolved. Trimming took 2 bases from V and 8 from J, leaving 7 bases between them. CDR1 is MNHEY and CDR2 is SMNVEV in the germline V gene (reference sequence). This CDR3 is built from 13 residues. CDR3 sequence reads: CASSLGGYSPLHF. Written as DNA, the CDR3 is TGTGCCAGCAGTTTAGGTGGTTATTCACCCCTCCACTTT.

CDR3 loop: CASRTGNYSPLHF. CDR3 bases: TGTGCCAGCCGGACAGGCAACTATTCACCCCTCCACTTT. The chain employs TRBV6-5 and TRBJ1-6; TRBD1 agrees at 7 bases. V dropped 8 bases and J dropped 8; count of bases not matched to a gene: 6. The CDR3 is 13 amino acids. In germline, CDR1 is MNHEY, CDR2 SVGAGI.

This CDR3 reads CASTTGLAGLNEQFF. CDR3 nucleotide sequence: TGTGCCAGTACAACGGGACTAGCGGGCCTCAATGAGCAGTTCTTC. The chain recombines TRBV19 with TRBJ2-1; 12 bases are a match to TRBD2. This CDR3 comprises 15 residues. The germline V gene encodes CDR1 LNHDA and CDR2 SQIVND (reference sequence). The trim removed 7 bases at V and 6 bases at J, leaving 7 bases unmatched.

Concerning this clone itself: Other DNA sequences in this sample translate to the same CDR3. The V and J genes are TRBV15 and TRBJ2-6; D is undetermined. The CDR3 has 16 amino acids. Germline CDR1 and CDR2: LNHNV and YYDKDF (reference sequence). Trimming stripped 0 bases from V and 0 bases from J, with 6 bases between. CDR3 in DNA: TGTGCCACCAGCAGAGATCTGGGCTCTGGGGCCAACGTCCTGACTTTC. This translates into CATSRDLGSGANVLTF.

The V call is TRBV28, the J call TRBJ2-1, with TRBD2 matching over 7 bases. V lost 2 bases to trimming and J lost 12 bases; unmatched junction nucleotides: 13. The CDR3 runs to 15 residues. Germline values: CDR1 MDHEN, CDR2 SYDVKM. The CDR3 coding sequence is TGTGCCAGCAGTTTAGCGGTAGCGGGCCATCGGGCGCAGTTCTTC. It yields the protein CASSLAVAGHRAQFF.

The chain links TRBV9 to TRBJ2-4; D is perhaps TRBD1 or TRBD2 (5 bases each). Between the trimmed V and J ends, which lost 4 bases and 3 bases, there was a span of 14 bases. This CDR3 has 15 residues. Germline V CDR1 and CDR2: SGDLS, YYNGEE. As DNA, the CDR3 is TGTGCCAGCAGCAAAGAGGGACGGGACAAAAACATTCAGTACTTC. It encodes CASSKEGRDKNIQYF. Using reference TRBV9 and TRBJ2-4 for the parts outside the CDR3, the full variable domain is DSGVTQTPKHLITATGQRVTLRCSPRSGDLSVYWYQQSLDQGLQFLIQYYNGEERAKGNILERFSAQQFPDLHSELNLSSLELGDSALYFCASSKEGRDKNIQYFGAGTRLSVL.

The chain links TRBV29-1 to TRBJ2-5; 9 positions match TRBD2. Germline V gene lookup returns CDR1 SQVTM and CDR2 ANQGSEA. Trimming took 7 bases from V and 0 from J; bases not matched to a gene: 9. The CDR3 extends over 15 amino acids. The CDR3 sequence: CSAAPLAGHQETQYF. The CDR3 DNA reads TGCAGCGCTGCCCCTCTAGCGGGGCACCAAGAGACCCAGTACTTC.

This clone was recorded only once. The rearrangement uses TRBV6-5 and TRBJ2-1; D is unresolved. V was shortened by 0 bases and J by 0 bases, with 9 bases between the two germline ends. The CDR3 is 16 amino acids. The V gene's germline CDR1 is MNHEY and CDR2 SVGAGI. The CDR3: CASSYSIGSSYNEQFF. Here the CDR3 DNA reads TGTGCCAGCAGTTACTCGATAGGGTCCTCCTACAATGAGCAGTTCTTC.

This chain connects TRBV19 to TRBJ1-6; weak D call: TRBD1 (6 bases). This CDR3 spans 14 amino acids. Between the trimmed V and J ends, which lost 3 bases and 8 bases, there was a span of 11 bases. Germline V lookup: CDR1 LNHDA, CDR2 SQIVND (reference sequence). The CDR3 loop reads CASSILSGDSPLHF. The CDR3 coding sequence is TGTGCCAGTAGTATTCTGTCAGGGGATTCACCCCTCCACTTT.

The chain is built from TRBV11-3 and TRBJ2-3; D ambiguous. CDR1 is SGHNT, CDR2 YENEEA, per germline. This CDR3 has 12 amino acids. With 2 bases removed from V and 4 bases from J, the gap between germline ends came to 4 bases. CDR3 region: CASSLRSDTQYF. CDR3 DNA: TGTGCCAGCAGCTTAAGGTCAGATACGCAGTATTTT.

This sequence joins TRBV28 and TRBJ2-7; 8 bases line up with TRBD1. Germline V gives CDR1 MDHEN, CDR2 SYDVKM. Trimming took 2 bases from V and 7 from J; bases not matched to a gene: 13. The CDR3 contains 16 residues. The CDR3 here is CASSLIFGTGVREQYF. DNA for the CDR3: TGTGCCAGCAGTTTAATTTTCGGGACAGGAGTACGAGAGCAGTACTTC.

This chain links TRBV3-1 (or the pseudogene TRBV3-2) with TRBJ2-2; unclear D gene. The V gene's germline CDR1 is LGHDT and CDR2 YNNKEL (reference sequence). Trimming stripped 0 bases from V and 6 bases from J, with 8 bases between. The CDR3 runs to 14 residues. The CDR3 sequence is CASSQDPVAGELFF. The CDR3 nucleotides read TGTGCCAGCAGCCAAGATCCAGTTGCCGGGGAGCTGTTTTTT.

The V call is TRBV9, the J call TRBJ1-6; D is unclear. Looked up from germline, CDR1 is SGDLS and CDR2 is YYNGEE. Trimming took off 4 bases at V and 0 bases at J, with 11 bases between the two ends. The CDR3 runs 16 residues. CDR3 protein: CASSPVSSSYNSPLHF. The CDR3 coding sequence is TGTGCCAGCAGCCCAGTCTCGAGCTCCTATAATTCACCCCTCCACTTT.

The chain has TRBV7-3 and TRBJ1-1, with a possible D match to TRBD1 (6 bases). Trimming removed 4 bases at V and 5 bases at J, with 23 bases between. This CDR3 has 17 amino acids. Germline V gives CDR1 SGHTA, CDR2 FQGTGA. CDR3 protein: CASSSNTAGARLTEAFF. The DNA of the CDR3 is TGTGCCAGCAGCTCTAATACGGCGGGGGCTCGATTGACTGAAGCTTTCTTT.

DNA for the CDR3: TGCGCCAGCAGCCAAGATCTTAGGGTAGGGGATTACAATGAGCAGTTCTTC. It encodes CASSQDLRVGDYNEQFF. The chain recombines TRBV4-1 with TRBJ2-1, with D possibly matching TRBD1 (5 bases). The germline V and J ends were trimmed by 0 bases and 4 bases, with 16 bases remaining between them. The CDR3 has 17 residues. CDR1 MGHRA and CDR2 YSYEKL come from the germline V gene.

This clone was seen just once. The chain combines TRBV28 with TRBJ2-7, with D perhaps matching TRBD2 (5 bases). The CDR3 is 12 residues long. Between the trimmed V and J ends, which lost 6 bases and 0 bases, there was a span of 6 bases. The germline V gene encodes CDR1 MDHEN and CDR2 SYDVKM. As DNA, the CDR3 is TGTGCCAGCAGAGCGGACTCCTACGAGCAGTACTTC. Translating it yields CASRADSYEQYF.

This rearrangement joins TRBV18 to TRBJ2-2, with D hard to call. The CDR3 contains 15 residues. V was shortened by 3 bases and J by 3 bases, with 11 bases between the two germline ends. CDR1 KGHSH and CDR2 LQKENI come from the germline V gene. The CDR3 coding sequence is TGTGCCAGCTCACCTGGGCCGTGGGACACCGGGGAGCTGTTTTTT. Translated, it gives CASSPGPWDTGELFF.

The chain has TRBV5-1 and TRBJ2-5; TRBD1 aligns across 10 bases. The CDR3 runs to 16 residues. Germline assignment: CDR1 SGHRS and CDR2 YFSETQ. Trimming removed 2 bases from V and 5 bases from J; junction bases left unmatched: 9. The CDR3 coding sequence is TGCGCCAGCAGCTTTACGGGGACAGGGGCCAGGGAGACCCAGTACTTC. Protein product: CASSFTGTGARETQYF.